This TCR beta chain was sequenced for a study of T cell repertoires in ileal Crohn's disease. Study-level points and caveats: Active smokers at surgery had more clonal expansions than non-smokers.

Time point reported: neoterminal ileum biopsy at postoperative endoscopy, about 6 months after surgery. This CDR3 is built from 20 residues. V lost 4 bases and J lost 0; bases outside the gene matches: 20. Germline-derived CDR1 and CDR2 are SGHRS and YFSETQ. The data were produced by immunoSEQ multiplex PCR, yet TCRdb's version contains in-frame clones alone and is incomplete. Of about 13,000 clones listed, roughly 78% were seen once; the top ten hold 4.5%. Turning to this clone: Its antigen is as yet unknown.

Sequencing was done on a sample of ileal tissue. This sequence originates from an adult with Crohn's disease. The rearrangement uses TRBV5-1 and TRBJ2-3; 7 nucleotides align to TRBD1. The CDR3 nucleotides are TGCGCCAGCAGCCCAGGAACGACAGGGTATTCCCCCCTTAGCACAGATACGCAGTATTTT. Protein sequence: CASSPGTTGYSPLSTDTQYF.